Below are 17 T cell receptor beta chains sequenced from a single sample in a study of shared T cell receptors in the human thymus. The repertoire was sequenced with immunoSEQ multiplex PCR; TCRdb's copy has only in-frame clones and lacks some. This sample has approximately 660,000 clones; roughly 90% occur once, and the top ten carry approximately 0.011%. The data also belong to a second study, concerning human thymus T cells.

The sequencing sample was made of thymocytes. Receptors were obtained from a boy younger than two with a congenital heart defect.

The chain employs TRBV27 and TRBJ1-5; tentative D call: TRBD1 (6 bases). The CDR3 runs 15 residues. Germline CDR1 is MNHEY and CDR2 is SMNVEV (reference sequence). V was trimmed by 2 bases and J by 1 base, leaving 9 bases between them. CDR3 sequence reads: CASSLAGASNQPQHF. The CDR3 region has the DNA TGTGCCAGCAGTTTAGCGGGGGCGAGCAATCAGCCCCAGCATTTT.

The gene calls are TRBV28 and TRBJ2-7, with a tentative D call TRBD2 (7 bases). Germline lookup yields CDR1 MDHEN and CDR2 SYDVKM. The length of the CDR3 is 15 residues. V lost 6 bases, J lost 2 bases, and 17 bases lay in between. CDR3 nucleotides: TGTGCCAGCAGGCTAAGGGGGGGACCGGCCTACGAGCAGTACTTC. Translated, it gives CASRLRGGPAYEQYF.

The chain couples TRBV4-3 to TRBJ1-1; TRBD1 is a possible D gene (6 bases). The CDR3 has 17 amino acids. Trimming removed 3 bases from V and 1 base from J, with 18 bases in between. Germline loops: CDR1 LGHNA, CDR2 YSLEER. CDR3 protein: CASSHLRPRGRNTEAFF. CDR3 DNA: TGCGCCAGCAGCCATCTCAGACCCAGGGGCCGGAACACTGAAGCTTTCTTT.

The chain is built from TRBV19 and TRBJ2-2, with 7 bases identical to TRBD2. The CDR3 consists of 17 residues. Germline V CDR1 and CDR2: LNHDA, SQIVND (reference sequence). The ends lost 4 bases at V and 5 bases at J; junction bases unmatched: 13. The CDR3 protein is CASSREGISGGTGELFF. CDR3 in DNA: TGTGCCAGTAGTAGGGAGGGGATTAGCGGAGGGACCGGGGAGCTGTTTTTT.

V usage is TRBV7-9 and J usage is TRBJ2-5; 8 bases are shared with TRBD1. The CDR3 totals 18 residues. Trimming cost V 2 bases and J 5 bases; bases outside gene matches: 16. Germline lookup yields CDR1 SEHNR and CDR2 FQNEAQ (reference sequence). CDR3 DNA: TGTGCCAGCAGCTTACGCCCGGCTGGGACAGGCCCCTTGGAGACCCAGTACTTC. Protein product: CASSLRPAGTGPLETQYF.

CDR3 nucleotides: TGTGCCTGGAGTCTGCCCTACAGGGGGCCCTACAATGAGCAGTTCTTC. Translating it yields CAWSLPYRGPYNEQFF. This sequence joins TRBV30 and TRBJ2-1; TRBD1 aligns across 9 bases. Trimming took 2 bases from V and 2 from J; bases not matched to a gene: 7. The germline CDR1 and CDR2 sequences are GTSNPN and SVGIG (reference sequence). The CDR3 covers 16 residues. The variable domain in full, completed from reference TRBV30 and TRBJ2-1, reads SQTIHQWPATLVQPVGSPLSLECTVEGTSNPNLYWYRQAAGRGLQLLFYSVGIGQISSEVPQNLSASRPQDRQFILSSKKLLLSDSGFYLCAWSLPYRGPYNEQFFGPGTRLTVL.

The V and J genes are TRBV28 and TRBJ1-2; D is unclear. Germline assignment: CDR1 MDHEN and CDR2 SYDVKM. The germline V and J ends were trimmed by 7 bases and 3 bases, with 9 bases remaining between them. The CDR3 has 12 amino acids. The CDR3 region has the DNA TGTGCCAGCATGCCGCGGGACTATGGCTACACCTTC. This sequence encodes CASMPRDYGYTF.

The DNA for the CDR3 is TGTGCCAGCAGCTCCCAGACAGGTCCTAACTATGGCTACACCTTC. It encodes CASSSQTGPNYGYTF. The V call is TRBV7-2, the J call TRBJ1-2, with D possibly TRBD1 on 6 matching bases. The CDR3 is 15 residues long. In germline, CDR1 is SGHTA, CDR2 FQGNSA. V was shortened by 4 bases and J by 0 bases, with 12 bases between the two germline ends. The whole variable domain, remainder taken from reference TRBV7-2 and TRBJ1-2, is GAGVSQSPSNKVTEKGKDVELRCDPISGHTALYWYRQSLGQGLEFLIYFQGNSAPDKSGLPSDRFSAERTGGSVSTLTIQRTQQEDSAVYLCASSSQTGPNYGYTFGSGTRLTVV.

This clone was observed once. V is TRBV19 and J is TRBJ1-2; D uncertain. Germline values: CDR1 LNHDA, CDR2 SQIVND (reference sequence). V was pared by 1 base and J by 8 bases, with 14 bases between. This CDR3 is built from 14 residues. The CDR3 region has the DNA TGTGCCAGTAGTATAGGTTCACAGATGGAAGGCTACACCTTC. Residues: CASSIGSQMEGYTF.

The chain carries TRBV5-4 and TRBJ2-1; possible D gene TRBD2, 5 bases. The CDR3 spans 18 residues. CDR1 and CDR2 (germline): SGHNT, YYREEE (reference sequence). V was cut by 4 bases and J by 3 bases, with 23 bases left in between. This CDR3 reads CASSRLRGERSHYNEQFF. The CDR3 region has the DNA TGTGCCAGCAGCCGGCTTAGAGGAGAGCGGAGTCACTACAATGAGCAGTTCTTC.

The table lists this clone with a count of one. This chain joins TRBV14 and TRBJ2-1; TRBD2 aligns across 7 bases. Trimming removed 0 bases from V and 6 bases from J; junction bases left unmatched: 5. The CDR3 spans 15 residues. Germline CDR1 SGHDN, CDR2 FVKESK. The CDR3 protein is CASSQEGPGGNEQFF. The CDR3 region has the DNA TGTGCCAGCAGCCAAGAGGGACCGGGAGGCAATGAGCAGTTCTTC.

The chain links TRBV7-9 to TRBJ2-7; TRBD2 is a possible D gene (6 bases). Germline V gene sequence: CDR1 SEHNR, CDR2 FQNEAQ (reference sequence). The CDR3 has 16 amino acids. V lost 1 base to trimming and J lost 2 bases, with 15 bases between them. The CDR3 sequence: CASSLGRWGDAYEQYF. The CDR3 nucleotides read TGTGCCAGCAGCTTAGGACGATGGGGGGATGCCTACGAGCAGTACTTC.

The chain uses TRBV6-4 and TRBJ1-5, with TRBD1 matching over 7 bases. The CDR3 totals 19 residues. Germline lookup yields CDR1 MRHNA and CDR2 SNTAGT. Germline trimming cut 2 bases from V and 0 bases from J; bases unmatched to any gene: 13. CDR3 protein: CASSDQTRPDRASNQPQHF. In DNA, the CDR3 is TGTGCCAGCAGTGACCAGACGCGGCCCGACAGGGCTAGCAATCAGCCCCAGCATTTT.

The J gene is TRBJ2-5, the V gene TRBV28, with 9 bases that match TRBD1. The end of the DNA is better explained by TRBJ2-7, so the J call may be wrong. The CDR3 sequence is 14 residues long. Germline V gives CDR1 MDHEN, CDR2 SYDVKM. CDR3: CASSLRDRVYEQYF. Written as DNA, the CDR3 is TGTGCCAGCAGTCTCCGGGACAGGGTATACGAGCAGTACTTC.

The chain couples TRBV4-2 to TRBJ2-7; weak D call: TRBD2 (6 bases). The CDR3 has 17 residues. The V end was cut by 0 bases, the J end by 5 bases, with 20 bases between. CDR1 and CDR2 (germline): LGHNA, YNFKEQ. The CDR3 region is CASSQDGAVGGKNEQYF. The CDR3 DNA follows: TGTGCCAGCAGCCAAGATGGGGCGGTGGGCGGGAAAAACGAGCAGTACTTC.

The rearrangement links TRBV4-3 to TRBJ2-7; 7 nucleotides align to TRBD2. The CDR3 extends over 14 amino acids. CDR1 is LGHNA and CDR2 is YSLEER in the germline V gene. V lost 1 base, J lost 5 bases, and 5 bases stayed unmatched. The DNA of the CDR3 is TGCGCCAGCAGCCAAGTTTCCGGGAGGAACGAGCAGTACTTC. It yields the protein CASSQVSGRNEQYF.

The chain is built from TRBV30 and TRBJ2-7; D remains ambiguous. CDR3 length: 12 residues. Between the trimmed V and J ends, which lost 0 bases and 6 bases, there was a span of 9 bases. Germline V gene lookup returns CDR1 GTSNPN and CDR2 SVGIG (reference sequence). The CDR3 nucleotides read TGTGCCTGGAGTGTACACCCAGGCGAGCAGTACTTC. Its translation: CAWSVHPGEQYF.